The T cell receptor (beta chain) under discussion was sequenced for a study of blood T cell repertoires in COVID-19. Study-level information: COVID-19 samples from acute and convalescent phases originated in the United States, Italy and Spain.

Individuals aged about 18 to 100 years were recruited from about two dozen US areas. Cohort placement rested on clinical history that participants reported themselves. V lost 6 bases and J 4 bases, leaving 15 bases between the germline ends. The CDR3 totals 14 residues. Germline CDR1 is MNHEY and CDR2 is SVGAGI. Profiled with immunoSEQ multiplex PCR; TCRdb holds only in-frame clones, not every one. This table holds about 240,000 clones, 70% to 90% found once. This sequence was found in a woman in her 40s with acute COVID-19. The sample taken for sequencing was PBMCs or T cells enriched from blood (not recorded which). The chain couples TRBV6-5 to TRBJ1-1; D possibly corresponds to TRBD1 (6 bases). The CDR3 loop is CASSALTGPTEAFF. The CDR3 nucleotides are TGTGCCAGCAGCGCCCTTACAGGGCCCACTGAAGCTTTCTTT.